This TCR beta chain came from a study of cytomegalovirus exposure and HLA in healthy donors. Of note for this clone: What it binds is unknown.

Notes on the study in general: Overall, around 160 TCR beta chains were annotated as cytomegalovirus-associated.

In germline, CDR1 is MNHNS, CDR2 SASEGT. V was clipped by 2 bases and J by 5 bases, with 16 bases between them. This CDR3 contains 16 residues. The protocol was immunoSEQ multiplex PCR, while the TCRdb copy is restricted to in-frame clones and leaves out a portion. The table includes approximately 170,000 clones, about 90% detected once. The material sequenced was PBMCs. This sequence joins TRBV6-1 and TRBJ1-5; TRBD1 might be the D (6 bases). The origin of this receptor is a woman younger than 35 in good health and CMV-seropositive. For the CDR3, the DNA is TGTGCCAGCAGTGAACCGATACAGGGTGTGGATCAGCCCCAGCATTTT. The encoded protein is CASSEPIQGVDQPQHF.